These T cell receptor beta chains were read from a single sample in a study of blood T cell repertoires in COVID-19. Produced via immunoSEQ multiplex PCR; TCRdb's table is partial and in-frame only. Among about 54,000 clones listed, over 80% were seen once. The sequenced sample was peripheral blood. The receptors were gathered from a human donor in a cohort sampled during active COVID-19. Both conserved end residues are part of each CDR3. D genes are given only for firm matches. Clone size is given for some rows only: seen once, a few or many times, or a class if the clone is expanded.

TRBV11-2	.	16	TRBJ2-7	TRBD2	CASSLASLAGGREQYF	TGTGCCAGCAGCTTAGCTTCACTAGCGGGAGGGCGGGAGCAGTACTTC
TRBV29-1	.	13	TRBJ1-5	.	CSVGSGGSQPQHF	TGCAGCGTTGGTTCGGGGGGCAGCCAGCCCCAGCATTTT
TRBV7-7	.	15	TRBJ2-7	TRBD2	CASSPRLAAYYEQYF	TGTGCCAGCAGCCCAAGACTAGCGGCTTACTACGAGCAGTACTTC
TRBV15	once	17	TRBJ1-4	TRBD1	CATARKQGTGANEKLFF	TGTGCCACCGCAAGAAAACAAGGGACAGGGGCTAATGAAAAACTGTTTTTT
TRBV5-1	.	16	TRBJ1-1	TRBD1	CASSLRTGGANTEAFF	TGCGCCAGCAGCCTAAGGACAGGGGGTGCGAACACTGAAGCTTTCTTT
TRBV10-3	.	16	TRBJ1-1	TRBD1	CAISDRTGGWNTEAFF	TGTGCCATCAGTGACAGGACAGGGGGCTGGAACACTGAAGCTTTCTTT
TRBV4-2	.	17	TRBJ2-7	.	CASSQRVCGRQSNEQYF	TGTGCCAGCAGCCAACGGGTGTGTGGGAGGCAGTCGAACGAGCAGTACTTC
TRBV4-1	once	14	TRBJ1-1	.	CASSQDLGNTEAFF	TGCGCCAGCAGCCAAGATCTCGGTAACACTGAAGCTTTCTTT
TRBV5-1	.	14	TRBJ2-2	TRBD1	CASSRQGAPGELFF	TGCGCCAGCAGTAGACAGGGGGCTCCCGGGGAGCTGTTTTTT
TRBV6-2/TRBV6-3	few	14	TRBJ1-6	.	CASSYESGESPLHF	TGTGCCAGCAGTTACGAGTCAGGGGAATCACCCCTCCACTTT
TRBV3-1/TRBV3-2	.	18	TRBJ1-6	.	CASSQSGEGVIFPMSLHF	TGTGCCAGCAGCCAATCTGGGGAAGGGGTCATATTCCCGATGTCCCTCCACTTT
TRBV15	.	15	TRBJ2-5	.	CATSRGASEQETQYF	TGTGCCACCAGCAGAGGGGCATCTGAGCAAGAGACCCAGTACTTC
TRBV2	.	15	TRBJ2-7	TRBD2	CASSSPSGRLLEQYF	TGTGCCAGCAGTTCCCCTAGCGGGAGACTCCTCGAGCAGTACTTC
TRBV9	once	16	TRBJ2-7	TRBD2	CASSVGPAGVSYEQYF	TGTGCCAGCAGCGTAGGGCCAGCGGGGGTGTCCTACGAGCAGTACTTC
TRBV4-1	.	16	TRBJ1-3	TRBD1	CASSQAGTGGENTIYF	TGCGCCAGCAGCCAAGCCGGGACAGGGGGAGAAAACACCATATATTTT
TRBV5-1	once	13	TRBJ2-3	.	CASSLASTDTQYF	TGCGCCAGCAGCTTGGCCTCCACAGATACGCAGTATTTT
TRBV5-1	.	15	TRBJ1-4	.	CASSLGTAPNEKLFF	TGCGCCAGCAGCTTGGGGACAGCTCCTAATGAAAAACTGTTTTTT
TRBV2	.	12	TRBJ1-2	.	CASKGQSYGYTF	TGTGCCAGCAAGGGGCAGAGCTATGGCTACACCTTC
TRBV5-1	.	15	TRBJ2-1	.	CASSLDSSSYNEQFF	TGCGCCAGCAGCTTAGACTCGAGCTCCTACAATGAGCAGTTCTTC
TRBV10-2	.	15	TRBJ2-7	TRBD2	CASSGGSGGYYEQYF	TGCGCCAGCAGCGGGGGGAGCGGAGGCTACTACGAGCAGTACTTC
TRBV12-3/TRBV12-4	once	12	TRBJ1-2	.	CASTQGPYGYTF	TGTGCCAGCACCCAGGGTCCCTATGGCTACACCTTC
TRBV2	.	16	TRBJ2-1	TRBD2	CASRQTSGSSNNEQFF	TGTGCCAGCAGGCAGACTAGCGGGAGCTCTAACAATGAGCAGTTCTTC
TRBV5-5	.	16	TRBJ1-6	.	CASSLEVGTYNSPLHF	TGTGCCAGCAGCTTGGAGGTGGGCACGTATAATTCACCCCTCCACTTT
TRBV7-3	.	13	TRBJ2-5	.	CASSPTGSETQYF	TGTGCCAGCAGCCCTACAGGGTCTGAGACCCAGTACTTC
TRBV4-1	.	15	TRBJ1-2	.	CASSPKGTPDYGYTF	TGCGCCAGCAGCCCCAAAGGGACACCAGACTATGGCTACACCTTC
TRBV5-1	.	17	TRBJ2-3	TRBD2	CASSLGLAGITVDTQYF	TGCGCCAGCAGCTTGGGGCTAGCGGGAATCACAGTGGATACGCAGTATTTT
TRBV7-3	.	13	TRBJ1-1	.	CASSLSRNTEAFF	TGTGCCAGCAGCTTAAGTCGGAACACTGAAGCTTTCTTT
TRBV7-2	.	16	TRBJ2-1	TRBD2	CASSLRTSGGAREQFF	TGTGCCAGCAGCTTACGGACTAGCGGGGGGGCAAGGGAGCAGTTCTTC
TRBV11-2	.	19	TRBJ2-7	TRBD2	CASSSRAGGTSGRAYEQYF	TGTGCCAGCAGCTCTCGGGCGGGGGGGACTAGCGGGAGGGCCTACGAGCAGTACTTC
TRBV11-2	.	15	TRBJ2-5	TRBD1	CASSIRQGAWETQYF	TGTGCCAGCAGCATTCGACAGGGGGCTTGGGAGACCCAGTACTTC
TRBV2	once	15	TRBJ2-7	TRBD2	CASSEGASGSHEQYF	TGTGCCAGCAGTGAAGGGGCTAGCGGGAGCCACGAGCAGTACTTC
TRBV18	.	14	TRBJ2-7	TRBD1	CASSQGASTYEQYF	TGTGCCAGCTCACAGGGGGCTTCAACCTACGAGCAGTACTTC
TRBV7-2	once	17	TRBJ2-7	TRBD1	CASSYQSGTGVGYEQYF	TGTGCCAGCAGTTACCAATCCGGGACAGGGGTCGGCTACGAGCAGTACTTC